Listed below are T cell receptor beta chains from one sample, sequenced in a study of T cells in localized non-small cell lung cancer. Clones were sequenced by immunoSEQ multiplex PCR, and TCRdb holds only the in-frame ones, with some missing. The sample contains just under 30,000 clones, nearly 90% of which appear only once. The sample here was peripheral blood, taken before any cancer treatment. The receptors were gathered from a woman aged 35 to 75 with stage I lung adenocarcinoma. CDR3s leave out the opening cysteine and the closing phenylalanine or tryptophan.

v_call: TRBV27; j_call: TRBJ2-7; cdr3_aa: ASSSQGYEQY
v_call: TRBV6-6; j_call: TRBJ2-7; cdr3_aa: ASTEGYEQY
v_call: TRBV5-1; j_call: TRBJ2-2; cdr3_aa: ASSLRAGANTGELF
v_call: TRBV5-1; j_call: TRBJ2-4; cdr3_aa: ASSLAGTGAIQY
v_call: TRBV10-1; j_call: TRBJ2-5; cdr3_aa: ASSEFGAESETQY
v_call: TRBV6-5; j_call: TRBJ1-2; cdr3_aa: ASSYSGENYGYT
v_call: TRBV9; j_call: TRBJ2-2; cdr3_aa: ASSFLGGDGELF
v_call: TRBV30; j_call: TRBJ2-7; cdr3_aa: AWTLRFSYEQY
v_call: TRBV27; j_call: TRBJ1-1; cdr3_aa: ASGSETSLEAF
v_call: TRBV7-6; j_call: TRBJ1-4; cdr3_aa: ASAPGTTLGEKLF
v_call: TRBV25-1; j_call: TRBJ1-3; cdr3_aa: ASSDPPQGGGNTIY
v_call: TRBV13; j_call: TRBJ2-5; cdr3_aa: ASSLASGGGSETQY
v_call: TRBV6-6; j_call: TRBJ1-3; cdr3_aa: ASTYQQASSGNTIY
v_call: TRBV21-1; j_call: TRBJ2-1; cdr3_aa: ASSEGNNEQF
v_call: TRBV6-1; j_call: TRBJ1-1; cdr3_aa: ASSYGSLGGTEAF
v_call: TRBV7-9; j_call: TRBJ2-2; cdr3_aa: ASRDTANTGELF
v_call: TRBV19; j_call: TRBJ1-1; cdr3_aa: ASSIGSPVAF
v_call: TRBV7-6; j_call: TRBJ1-6; cdr3_aa: ASSPSSYNSPLH
v_call: TRBV11-2; j_call: TRBJ2-2; cdr3_aa: ASSDLAETNTGELF
v_call: TRBV9; j_call: TRBJ2-3; cdr3_aa: ASSEQGDTQY
v_call: TRBV5-1; j_call: TRBJ2-1; cdr3_aa: ASSLGLVGYNEQF
v_call: TRBV10-3; j_call: TRBJ2-1; cdr3_aa: ATAGGGMNEQF
v_call: TRBV19; j_call: TRBJ2-1; cdr3_aa: ASSITSGSPSEQF
v_call: TRBV14; j_call: TRBJ1-2; cdr3_aa: ASNSGQGNYGYT
v_call: TRBV10-2; j_call: TRBJ2-7; cdr3_aa: AGSSRATGFHEQY
v_call: TRBV9; j_call: TRBJ2-3; cdr3_aa: ASSRLAGILDTQY
v_call: TRBV11-3; j_call: TRBJ2-1; cdr3_aa: ASSLGLAGASSYNEQF
v_call: TRBV2; j_call: TRBJ1-5; cdr3_aa: ASSVQGGPNQPQH
v_call: TRBV28; j_call: TRBJ2-7; cdr3_aa: ASRTPPGTQNSYEQY
v_call: TRBV27; j_call: TRBJ2-7; cdr3_aa: ASNFATSGYSYEQY
v_call: TRBV7-9; j_call: TRBJ1-4; cdr3_aa: ASSTSTGTEKLF
v_call: TRBV9; j_call: TRBJ1-4; cdr3_aa: ASSVATGGTTNEKLF
v_call: TRBV7-2; j_call: TRBJ1-1; cdr3_aa: ASSLSGGQLEAF
v_call: TRBV5-1; j_call: TRBJ1-2; cdr3_aa: ASSLTDRAGGYT
v_call: TRBV7-2; j_call: TRBJ1-2; cdr3_aa: ASSLVVGGASNYGYT
v_call: TRBV30; j_call: TRBJ2-3; cdr3_aa: AWRVWTTDTQY
v_call: TRBV5-6; j_call: TRBJ1-2; cdr3_aa: ASRNPTGGLLGYT
v_call: TRBV9; j_call: TRBJ1-2; cdr3_aa: ASSPRDNYGYT
v_call: TRBV7-2; j_call: TRBJ1-6; cdr3_aa: ASSPGQTVSPLH
v_call: TRBV19; j_call: TRBJ2-1; cdr3_aa: ASSMPASSSYNEQF
v_call: TRBV30; j_call: TRBJ2-3; cdr3_aa: AWSMAGGTDTQY
v_call: TRBV7-3; j_call: TRBJ2-3; cdr3_aa: ASSLGTSGTDTQY
v_call: TRBV27; j_call: TRBJ1-1; cdr3_aa: ASSYQGATEAF
v_call: TRBV19; j_call: TRBJ2-7; cdr3_aa: ASRAVAGGTYGQY
v_call: TRBV28; j_call: TRBJ2-7; cdr3_aa: ASSLATGGSYEQY
v_call: TRBV15; j_call: TRBJ2-2; cdr3_aa: ATSRDRGSGELF
v_call: TRBV5-6; j_call: TRBJ1-6; cdr3_aa: ASSLDRGSNSPLH
v_call: TRBV28; j_call: TRBJ2-4; cdr3_aa: ASSTDSLGDIQY
v_call: TRBV7-8; j_call: TRBJ1-5; cdr3_aa: ASSSSGETNQPQH
v_call: TRBV6-5; j_call: TRBJ1-5; cdr3_aa: ASRGSSNQPQH
v_call: TRBV5-1; j_call: TRBJ2-5; cdr3_aa: ATSGEGRETQY
v_call: TRBV19; j_call: TRBJ2-2; cdr3_aa: ASTAVHGTGELF
v_call: TRBV7-6; j_call: TRBJ2-7; cdr3_aa: ASSWDKAYEQY
v_call: TRBV7-9; j_call: TRBJ2-7; cdr3_aa: ASSPDRGGSYEQY
v_call: TRBV14; j_call: TRBJ2-4; cdr3_aa: ASSETSGRSKNIQY
v_call: TRBV6-5; j_call: TRBJ1-3; cdr3_aa: ASSPDRGGGNTIY
v_call: TRBV7-9; j_call: TRBJ2-3; cdr3_aa: ASSFLAGLSTDTQY
v_call: TRBV10-1; j_call: TRBJ1-1; cdr3_aa: ASSSFYSGESSENTEAF